This TCR beta chain was recovered during a study of monozygotic twins with cystic fibrosis (dated by TCRdb to the early 2020s). As for the study more broadly: Barcoded libraries were prepared from three micrograms of fragmented DNA with roughly 15 PCR cycles. Data for three of the twin pairs had already been reported earlier in a different context. TCR beta repertoires were compared within and between 16 monozygotic twin pairs with cystic fibrosis so that genetic influence on V and J gene usage could be assessed. On the day blood was drawn, the twins' weight-for-height and FEVPerc (FEV1 disease centile) were ranked against those of the 1,060 cohort participants. The cohort comprised ten female and six male twin pairs aged roughly 2.0 to 40 years, median around 8.6 years, mostly children and adolescents. The paper as a whole reports these results and caveats: Significantly higher nucleotide-identical clonotype sharing was observed within monozygotic CF twin pairs than between unrelated CF individuals (P = 0.000026, Mann-Whitney). Simpson clonality was generally low (median around 0.0094), suggesting a naive-dominated repertoire, with higher clonality in the most severely affected patients. The cohort was small, and no association was found between shared CDR3 numbers and age, concordance or disease severity. In 13 of 16 pairs, V gene usage most closely resembled the co-twin's, and the same held for J usage in 8 of 16 pairs, a pattern suggesting genetic constraints.

This clone was counted once. Its specific antigen is unknown. It has no much larger one-base neighbor in the sample; base qualities were not kept. The twin pairs came from the European Cystic Fibrosis Twin and Sibling Study Cohort, a cohort that recruited patients from 150 to 200 CF clinics across 14 European countries. Both zygosity and CFTR genotype were checked in-house, and zygosity was tested with multiplex PCR across nine short tandem repeat loci. Peripheral blood was sampled from each twin, and clinical parameters were recorded on the day of blood sampling. Phenol/chloroform extraction was used to isolate genomic DNA from peripheral blood cells, and the DNA was then kept in TE buffer at 4 degrees C. Following the manufacturer's instructions, TCR beta CDR3 regions were amplified by multiplex PCR with the immunoSEQ immune profiling system. An Illumina NextSeq system was used to carry out the sequencing. The authors processed their data as follows. The immunoSEQ Analyzer platform handled processing of the sequence data, and clonality was calculated by taking the square root of Simpson's index of productive rearrangements. Similarity in V and J usage was quantified by Jensen-Shannon distance, and CDR3 generation probabilities were calculated with OLGA. The immuneACCESS database (August 2020) and VDJdb (December 2020) were searched for shared CDR3 sequences. The table was pulled from immuneACCESS by TCRdb, which kept in-frame rearrangements only. Such tables lose some clones; where checked, under half of the loss comes from unresolved V genes, and the rest has no known cause. V and J calls and clone size follow that table, whereas D and trimming were derived from the DNA. The table for this sample lists around 26,000 clones; 96% of them were counted only once. The ten biggest clones cover approximately 2.6% of the sample.

The junction shows trimming of 8 bases on V and 3 bases on J, and the gene matches do not reach 23 bases of it. From its cysteine to its phenylalanine, the CDR3 spans 19 amino acids. Only the CDR3 DNA is retained, 57 bases long and in frame from the first base. The germline V gene supplies CDR1 SGHDN and CDR2 FVKESK. The sequence is built from TRBV14 and TRBJ2-3, with 7 middle bases fitting TRBD1. The sequence was collected from a girl aged 2 to 10 with cystic fibrosis. Sequencing used blood. The sequenced DNA: TGTGCCAGCCTAACCACCGGGACAGACTCTTTTAGGTTTACAGATACGCAGTATTTT. It encodes CASLTTGTDSFRFTDTQYF. Supplemented by the reference TRBV14 and TRBJ2-3 proteins around the CDR3, the complete variable domain is EAGVTQFPSHSVIEKGQTVTLRCDPISGHDNLYWYRRVMGKEIKFLLHFVKESKQDESGMPNNRFLAERTGGTYSTLKVQPAELEDSGVYFCASLTTGTDSFRFTDTQYFGPGTRLTVL.